Below, 5 T cell receptor beta chains from the same sample are listed, as sequenced in a study of blood T cell repertoires in COVID-19. Using immunoSEQ multiplex PCR, the repertoire was profiled, and TCRdb retains in-frame clones only, with some absent. Found here are roughly 300,000 clones, over 75% of them singletons; the top ten hold approximately 4.1%. Source material: PBMCs or T cells enriched from blood (not recorded which). Every receptor here comes from a man younger than 45 who had recovered from COVID-19.

This clone was counted only a few times. This chain connects TRBV5-1 to TRBJ1-4; TRBD1 matches at 7 bases. Germline V gives CDR1 SGHRS, CDR2 YFSETQ. The CDR3 length is 16 residues. The V gene end was trimmed by 1 base and the J gene end by 4 bases; junction bases not matched to a gene: 7. The CDR3 reads CASSLPAGTVNEKLFF. The CDR3, as DNA: TGCGCCAGCAGCTTGCCTGCCGGGACAGTTAATGAAAAACTGTTTTTT.

This clone was counted a few times. The V call is TRBV5-1, the J call TRBJ2-5, with 9 bases fitting TRBD1. The germline V gene has CDR1 SGHRS and CDR2 YFSETQ. The CDR3 loop spans 17 amino acids. Germline trimming cut 4 bases from V and 5 bases from J; bases unmatched to any gene: 15. The CDR3 is CASSPGQGTYLGETQYF. CDR3 nucleotide sequence: TGCGCCAGCAGCCCTGGACAGGGGACATACCTAGGGGAGACCCAGTACTTC.

The rearrangement uses TRBV5-1 and TRBJ2-1; the match to TRBD2 covers 10 bases. The CDR3 length is 15 residues. The ends lost 0 bases at V and 7 bases at J; junction bases unmatched: 4. Per germline, CDR1 SGHRS and CDR2 YFSETQ. As DNA, the CDR3 is TGCGCCAGCAGCTTGGAGGCTAGCGGGAGTAATGAGCAGTTCTTC. Its translation: CASSLEASGSNEQFF.

CDR3 sequence: CASSSQLAGNEQFF. The DNA of the CDR3 is TGTGCCAGCAGCTCGCAACTAGCGGGCAATGAGCAGTTCTTC. The rearrangement links TRBV5-6 to TRBJ2-1, with 9 nucleotides matching TRBD2. The J segment lost 6 bases and the V segment lost 3 bases, leaving 4 bases of the junction unmatched. Germline CDR1 reads SGHDT; CDR2 reads YYEEEE. The CDR3 runs to 14 residues.

The CDR3 sequence is CSVEAGGPPDTQYF. The CDR3 nucleotides read TGCAGCGTTGAAGCGGGAGGGCCTCCAGATACGCAGTATTTT. The chain combines TRBV29-1 with TRBJ2-3, with 8 bases fitting TRBD2. The germline gives CDR1 SQVTM, CDR2 ANQGSEA. The V segment lost 1 base and the J segment 4 bases; nucleotides outside the gene matches: 4. The CDR3 has 14 amino acids.